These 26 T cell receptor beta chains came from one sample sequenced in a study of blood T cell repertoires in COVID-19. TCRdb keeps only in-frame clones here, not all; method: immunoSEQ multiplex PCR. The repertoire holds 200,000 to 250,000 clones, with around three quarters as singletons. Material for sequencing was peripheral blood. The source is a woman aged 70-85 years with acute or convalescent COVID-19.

DNA of the CDR3: TGCGCCAGCCGATTAGCGGGGGACTCCTACAATGAGCAGTTCTTC. This gives the protein CASRLAGDSYNEQFF. This sequence joins TRBV5-1 and TRBJ2-1, with 9 bases aligning to TRBD2. Germline CDR1 and CDR2: SGHRS and YFSETQ. Trimming at V came to 7 bases and at J to 0 bases, leaving 5 bases not matched to a gene. The CDR3 contains 15 residues.

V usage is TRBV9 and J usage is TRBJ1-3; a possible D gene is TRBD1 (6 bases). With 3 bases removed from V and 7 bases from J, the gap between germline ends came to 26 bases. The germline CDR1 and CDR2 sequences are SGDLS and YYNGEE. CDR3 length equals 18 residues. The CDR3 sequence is CASSGRDRVFDRWNTIYF. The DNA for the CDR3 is TGTGCCAGCAGCGGTCGGGACCGAGTCTTTGACAGGTGGAACACCATATATTTT.

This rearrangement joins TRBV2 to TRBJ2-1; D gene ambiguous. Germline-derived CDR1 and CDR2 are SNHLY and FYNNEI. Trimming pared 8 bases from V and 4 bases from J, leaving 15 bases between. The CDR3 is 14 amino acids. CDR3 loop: CASLLGSLYNEQFF. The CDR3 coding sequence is TGTGCCAGCCTCCTTGGTAGCTTATACAATGAGCAGTTCTTC.

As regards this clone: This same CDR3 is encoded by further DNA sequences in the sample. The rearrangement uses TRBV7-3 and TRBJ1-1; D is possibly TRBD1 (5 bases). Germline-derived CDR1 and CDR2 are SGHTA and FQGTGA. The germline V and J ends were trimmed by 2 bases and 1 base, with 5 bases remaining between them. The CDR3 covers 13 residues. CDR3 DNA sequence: TGTGCCAGCAGCTTACAGGGGAACACTGAAGCTTTCTTT. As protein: CASSLQGNTEAFF.

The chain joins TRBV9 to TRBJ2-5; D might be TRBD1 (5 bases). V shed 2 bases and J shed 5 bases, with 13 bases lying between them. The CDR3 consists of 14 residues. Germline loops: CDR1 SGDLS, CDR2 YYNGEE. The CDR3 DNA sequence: TGTGCCAGCAGCGTGGGGCCCCGGCGGGAGACCCAGTACTTC. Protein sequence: CASSVGPRRETQYF.

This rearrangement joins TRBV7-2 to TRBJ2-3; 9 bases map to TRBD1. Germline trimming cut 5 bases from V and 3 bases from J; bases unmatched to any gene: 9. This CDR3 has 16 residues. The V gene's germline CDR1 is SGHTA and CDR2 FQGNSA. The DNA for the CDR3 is TGTGCCAGCAGCCTGGGACAGGGTCCAGGGACAGATACGCAGTATTTT. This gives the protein CASSLGQGPGTDTQYF.

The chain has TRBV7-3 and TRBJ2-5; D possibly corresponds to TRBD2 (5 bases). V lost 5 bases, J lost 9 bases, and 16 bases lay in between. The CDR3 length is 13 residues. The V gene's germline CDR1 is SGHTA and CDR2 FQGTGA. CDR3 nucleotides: TGTGCCAGCAGCCCAGACCGGGGAATGGCCCAGTACTTC. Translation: CASSPDRGMAQYF.

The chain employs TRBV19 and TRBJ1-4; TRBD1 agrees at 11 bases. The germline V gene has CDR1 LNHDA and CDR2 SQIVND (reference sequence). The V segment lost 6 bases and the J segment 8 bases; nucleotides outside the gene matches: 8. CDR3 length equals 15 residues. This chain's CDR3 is CASSRRTGGPEKLFF. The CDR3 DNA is TGTGCCAGTAGCCGACGGACAGGGGGCCCGGAAAAACTGTTTTTT.

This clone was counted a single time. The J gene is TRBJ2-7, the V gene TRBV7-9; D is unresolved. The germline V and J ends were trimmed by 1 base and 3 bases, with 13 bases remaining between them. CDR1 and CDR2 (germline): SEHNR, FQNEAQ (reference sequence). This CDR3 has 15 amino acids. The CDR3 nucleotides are TGTGCCAGCAGCTTAGGGAGCGAACCTTTCTACGAGCAGTACTTC. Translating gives CASSLGSEPFYEQYF.

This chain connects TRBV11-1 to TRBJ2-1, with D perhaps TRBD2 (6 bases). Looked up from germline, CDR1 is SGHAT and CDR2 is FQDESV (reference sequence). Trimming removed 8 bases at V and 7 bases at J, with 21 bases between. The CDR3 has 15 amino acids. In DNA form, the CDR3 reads TGTGCCAGCTCATGGGGCGGGGCCTGGGGGAATGAGCAGTTCTTC. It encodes CASSWGGAWGNEQFF.

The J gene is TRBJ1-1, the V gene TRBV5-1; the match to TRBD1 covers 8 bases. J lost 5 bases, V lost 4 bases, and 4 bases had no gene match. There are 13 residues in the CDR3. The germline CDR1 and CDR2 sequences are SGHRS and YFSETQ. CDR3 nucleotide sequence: TGCGCCAGCAGCCAGGGGGCTGGGACTGAAGCTTTCTTT. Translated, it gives CASSQGAGTEAFF.

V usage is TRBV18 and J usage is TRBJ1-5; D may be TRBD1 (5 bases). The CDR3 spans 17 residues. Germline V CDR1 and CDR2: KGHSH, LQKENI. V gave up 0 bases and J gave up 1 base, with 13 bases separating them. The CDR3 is CASSPPGGARSNQPQHF. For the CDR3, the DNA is TGTGCCAGCTCACCACCGGGAGGGGCGCGAAGCAATCAGCCCCAGCATTTT.

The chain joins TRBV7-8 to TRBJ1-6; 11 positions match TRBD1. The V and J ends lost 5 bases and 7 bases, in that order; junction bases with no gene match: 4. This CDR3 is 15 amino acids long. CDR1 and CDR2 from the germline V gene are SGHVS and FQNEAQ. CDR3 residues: CASSAGQGANSPLHF. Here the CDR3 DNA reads TGTGCCAGCAGCGCAGGACAGGGGGCGAATTCACCCCTCCACTTT.

CDR3 in DNA: TGTGCCAGTAGTTTTCGACAGGTACAGGGCTACACCTTC. It specifies CASSFRQVQGYTF. The gene calls are TRBV19 and TRBJ1-2; D may be TRBD1 (6 bases). Trimming removed 5 bases from V and 8 bases from J, with 15 bases in between. There are 13 residues in the CDR3. In germline, CDR1 is LNHDA, CDR2 SQIVND (reference sequence). The full variable domain, in which reference TRBV19 and TRBJ1-2 provide the parts outside the CDR3, is DGGITQSPKYLFRKEGQNVTLSCEQNLNHDAMYWYRQDPGQGLRLIYYSQIVNDFQKGDIAEGYSVSREKKESFPLTVTSAQKNPTAFYLCASSFRQVQGYTFGSGTRLTVV.

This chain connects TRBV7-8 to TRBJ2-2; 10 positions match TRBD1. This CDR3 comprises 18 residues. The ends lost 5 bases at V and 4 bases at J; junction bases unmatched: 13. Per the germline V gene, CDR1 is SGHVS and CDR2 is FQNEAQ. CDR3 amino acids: CASSPHLRGQGSTGELFF. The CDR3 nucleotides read TGTGCCAGCAGCCCCCACCTGAGGGGACAGGGGAGCACCGGGGAGCTGTTTTTT.

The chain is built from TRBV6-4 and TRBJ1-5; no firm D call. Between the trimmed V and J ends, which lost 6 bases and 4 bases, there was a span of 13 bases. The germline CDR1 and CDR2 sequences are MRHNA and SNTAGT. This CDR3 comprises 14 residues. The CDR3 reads CASSPDGGNQPQHF. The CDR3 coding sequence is TGTGCCAGCAGCCCTGACGGAGGAAATCAGCCCCAGCATTTT.

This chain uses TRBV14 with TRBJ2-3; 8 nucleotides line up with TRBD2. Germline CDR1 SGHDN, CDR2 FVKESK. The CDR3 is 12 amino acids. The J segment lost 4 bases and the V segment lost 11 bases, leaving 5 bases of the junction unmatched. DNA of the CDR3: TGTGCCTCGGGGGGGGCTCCAGATACGCAGTATTTT. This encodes CASGGAPDTQYF.

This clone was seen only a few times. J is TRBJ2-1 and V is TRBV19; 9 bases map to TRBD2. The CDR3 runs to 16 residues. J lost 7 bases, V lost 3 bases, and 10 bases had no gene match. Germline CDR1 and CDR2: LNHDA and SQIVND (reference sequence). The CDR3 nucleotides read TGTGCCAGTAGTATGCGACTAGCGGCCGTCAAAAATGAGCAGTTCTTC. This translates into CASSMRLAAVKNEQFF.

The CDR3: CASSIRDIGNQPQHF. The CDR3, as DNA: TGTGCCAGCAGCATCCGGGACATCGGCAATCAGCCCCAGCATTTT. The V call is TRBV5-8, the J call TRBJ1-5, with D possibly TRBD1 on 6 matching bases. V was shortened by 4 bases and J by 2 bases, with 13 bases between the two germline ends. The germline V gene has CDR1 SGHTS and CDR2 YDEGEE. The CDR3 runs 15 residues.

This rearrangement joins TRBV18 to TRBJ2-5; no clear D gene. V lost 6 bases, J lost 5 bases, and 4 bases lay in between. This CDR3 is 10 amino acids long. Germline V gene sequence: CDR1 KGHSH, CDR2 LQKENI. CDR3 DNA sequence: TGTGCCAGCTCGGGCGAGACCCAGTACTTC. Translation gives CASSGETQYF.

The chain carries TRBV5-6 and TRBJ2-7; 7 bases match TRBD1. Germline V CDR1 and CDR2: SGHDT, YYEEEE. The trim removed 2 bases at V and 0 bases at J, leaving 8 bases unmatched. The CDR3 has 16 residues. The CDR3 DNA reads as TGTGCCAGCAGCTTTGATCGGACAGGACGCTCCTACGAGCAGTACTTC. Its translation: CASSFDRTGRSYEQYF.

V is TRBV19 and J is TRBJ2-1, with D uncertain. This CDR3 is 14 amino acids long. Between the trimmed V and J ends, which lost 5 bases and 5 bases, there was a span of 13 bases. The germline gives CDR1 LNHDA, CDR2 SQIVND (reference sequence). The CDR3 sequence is CASSERRSDNEQFF. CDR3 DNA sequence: TGTGCCAGTAGTGAGAGGCGTTCGGACAATGAGCAGTTCTTC.

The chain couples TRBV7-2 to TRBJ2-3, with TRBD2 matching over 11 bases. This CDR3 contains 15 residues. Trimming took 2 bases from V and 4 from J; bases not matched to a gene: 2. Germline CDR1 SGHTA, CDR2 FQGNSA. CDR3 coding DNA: TGTGCCAGCAGCTTAACTAGCGGGGGATCAGATACGCAGTATTTT. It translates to CASSLTSGGSDTQYF. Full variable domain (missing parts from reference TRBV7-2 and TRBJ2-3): GAGVSQSPSNKVTEKGKDVELRCDPISGHTALYWYRQSLGQGLEFLIYFQGNSAPDKSGLPSDRFSAERTGGSVSTLTIQRTQQEDSAVYLCASSLTSGGSDTQYFGPGTRLTVL.

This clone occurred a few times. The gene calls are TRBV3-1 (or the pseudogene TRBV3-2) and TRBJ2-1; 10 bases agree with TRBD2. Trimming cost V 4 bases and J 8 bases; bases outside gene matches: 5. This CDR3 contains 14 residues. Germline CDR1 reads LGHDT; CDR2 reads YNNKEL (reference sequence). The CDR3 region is CASSPWTSGYEQFF. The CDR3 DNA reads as TGTGCCAGCAGCCCCTGGACTAGCGGCTATGAGCAGTTCTTC.

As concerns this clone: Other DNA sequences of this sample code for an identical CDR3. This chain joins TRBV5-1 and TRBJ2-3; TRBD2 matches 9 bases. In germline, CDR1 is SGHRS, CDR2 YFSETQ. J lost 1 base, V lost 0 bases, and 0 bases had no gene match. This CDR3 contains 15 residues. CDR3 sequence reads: CASSLGLAGTDTQYF. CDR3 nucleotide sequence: TGCGCCAGCAGCTTGGGACTAGCGGGCACAGATACGCAGTATTTT.

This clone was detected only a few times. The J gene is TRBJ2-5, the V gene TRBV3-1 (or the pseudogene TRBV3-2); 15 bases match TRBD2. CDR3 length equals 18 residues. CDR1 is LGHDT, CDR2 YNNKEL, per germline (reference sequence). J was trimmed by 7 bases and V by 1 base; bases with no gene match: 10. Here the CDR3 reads CASSQGTSGGAYQRTQYF. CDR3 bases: TGTGCCAGCAGCCAAGGGACTAGCGGGGGGGCCTACCAAAGGACCCAGTACTTC.